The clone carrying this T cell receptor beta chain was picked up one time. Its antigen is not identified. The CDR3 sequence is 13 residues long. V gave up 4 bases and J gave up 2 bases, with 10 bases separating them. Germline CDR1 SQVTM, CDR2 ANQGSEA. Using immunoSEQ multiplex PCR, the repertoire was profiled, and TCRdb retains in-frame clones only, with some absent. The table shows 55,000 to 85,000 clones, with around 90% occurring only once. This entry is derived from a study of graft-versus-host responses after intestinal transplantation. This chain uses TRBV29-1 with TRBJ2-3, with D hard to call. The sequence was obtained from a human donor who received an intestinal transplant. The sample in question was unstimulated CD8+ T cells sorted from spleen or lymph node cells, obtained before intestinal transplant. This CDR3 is CSVGSQNTDTQYF. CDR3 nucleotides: TGCAGCGTTGGCTCCCAGAACACAGATACGCAGTATTTT.